This T cell receptor (beta chain) is from a study of regulatory T cells in long-lasting Graves disease. Time point defined: newly diagnosed GD, antithyroid drugs for less than 3 months. Isolated PBMC RNA provided the starting material for the TCR library. TCR beta libraries were built with iRepertoire HTBI primers and Arm-PCR of CDR3 regions. TCRdb used MiXCR to reprocess the multiplex PCR reads, holding one entry per CDR3 protein. The profile shows under 700,000 distinct CDR3 sequences, roughly 16% of them singletons. In germline, CDR1 is SNHLY, CDR2 FYNNEI. This CDR3 is 15 amino acids long. Trimming removed 7 bases at V and 0 bases at J, with 16 bases between. Study conclusions and caveats: Among the persistent patients, approximately 2,900 public clonotypes were shared, more than the roughly 900 shared among new patients. There was favoring of TRBV28, TRBJ1-2 and TRBJ2-5 in persistent disease.

In its sample, this clonotype was seen many times. Its antigen is not known. These same data were also listed under a study on T cells in Graves' hyperthyroidism and ophthalmopathy. That source notes: The study enrolled patients aged 18 to 65 with newly diagnosed hyperthyroidism of under 2 months' duration.

This rearrangement joins TRBV2 to TRBJ2-7, with D perhaps matching TRBD1 or TRBD2 (5 bases each). Sample: peripheral blood mononuclear cells (PBMCs), taken at new diagnosis, from a patient treated with antithyroid drugs. This TCR derives from a woman aged 35-65 years with Graves disease. The CDR3 DNA reads as TGTGCCAGCACCGAGGGGCACGGCAGCTCCTACGAGCAGTACTTC. It translates to CASTEGHGSSYEQYF.